These 11 T cell receptor beta chains share one sample of origin, sequenced in a study of blood T cell repertoires in COVID-19. The method was immunoSEQ multiplex PCR; TCRdb's version includes in-frame clones alone and lacks a portion of them. The sample shows 140,000 to 150,000 clones, 88% of them seen only once. The specimen sequenced was peripheral blood. These receptors came from a human donor with COVID-19, enrolled during active disease. The donor label of this sample is uncertain.

V and J are TRBV25-1 and TRBJ2-7; D perhaps matches TRBD2 (5 bases). CDR3 length: 11 residues. Trimming shortened V by 6 bases and J by 5 bases, and 8 bases separated the two germline ends. Germline-derived CDR1 and CDR2 are MGHDK and SYGVNS. The CDR3 protein is CASSYGNEQYF. CDR3 sequence (DNA): TGTGCCAGCAGCTACGGGAACGAGCAGTACTTC.

The J gene is TRBJ1-1, the V gene TRBV7-9; D is possibly TRBD1 (5 bases). Trimming cost V 7 bases and J 6 bases, with 21 bases left between them. Germline CDR1 and CDR2: SEHNR and FQNEAQ (reference sequence). This CDR3 is 15 amino acids long. The CDR3 DNA is TGTGCCAGCACCCAATTGGGGGGAGGAGAATCTGAAGCTTTCTTT. It codes for CASTQLGGGESEAFF.

This clone came up a few times. CDR3 protein: CASSQGDTVNYGYTF. For the CDR3, the DNA is TGCGCCAGCAGCCAAGGGGACACCGTAAACTATGGCTACACCTTC. J is TRBJ1-2 and V is TRBV4-1; D is possibly TRBD1 (6 bases). The V gene lost 1 base and the J gene lost 2 bases, with 11 bases spanning the gap. Germline CDR1 MGHRA, CDR2 YSYEKL. This CDR3 comprises 15 residues.

This chain connects TRBV7-9 to TRBJ1-2; 8 nucleotides agree with TRBD1. The V gene end was trimmed by 5 bases and the J gene end by 6 bases; junction bases not matched to a gene: 14. CDR1 is SEHNR and CDR2 is FQNEAQ in the germline V gene (reference sequence). The CDR3 has 16 residues. The DNA of the CDR3 is TGTGCCAGCAGCCCCGAGGCGGTCAGGGGGCCTGATGGCTACACCTTC. Its translation: CASSPEAVRGPDGYTF.

V usage is TRBV11-2 and J usage is TRBJ2-1, with a tentative D call TRBD2 (5 bases). V gave up 2 bases and J gave up 6 bases, with 8 bases separating them. Per germline, CDR1 SGHAT and CDR2 FQNNGV. The CDR3 is made up of 13 amino acids. CDR3 amino acids: CASSLIEGNEQFF. In DNA form, the CDR3 reads TGTGCCAGCAGCTTAATCGAGGGCAATGAGCAGTTCTTC.

This chain links TRBV2 with TRBJ1-4; TRBD1 matches at 10 bases. The CDR3 is 14 residues long. Germline V gene lookup returns CDR1 SNHLY and CDR2 FYNNEI. Trimming removed 8 bases from V and 0 bases from J; junction bases left unmatched: 0. The CDR3 DNA follows: TGTGCCAGCGGACAGGGGGCAACTAATGAAAAACTGTTTTTT. Encoded protein: CASGQGATNEKLFF.

As DNA, the CDR3 is TGTGCCAGCTCACCGGCCAGGACTGAAGCTTTCTTT. Protein product: CASSPARTEAFF. This sequence joins TRBV18 and TRBJ1-1; no clear D gene. CDR3 length equals 12 residues. V lost 3 bases to trimming and J lost 5 bases, with 7 bases between them. Germline-derived CDR1 and CDR2 are KGHSH and LQKENI.

This chain joins TRBV10-1 and TRBJ1-6; 7 nucleotides agree with TRBD1. CDR1 is WNHNN and CDR2 is SYGVQD in the germline V gene (reference sequence). The CDR3 is 15 amino acids. Trimming took 6 bases from V and 10 from J; bases not matched to a gene: 12. This CDR3 is CASSEGKGQLSPLHF. The CDR3 DNA follows: TGCGCCAGCAGCGAGGGGAAGGGACAGCTCTCACCCCTCCACTTT.

This clone was detected a few times. The chain employs TRBV2 and TRBJ1-6, with TRBD1 as a possible D gene (5 bases). Germline V gene lookup returns CDR1 SNHLY and CDR2 FYNNEI. CDR3 length: 16 amino acids. Trimming removed 1 base at V and 10 bases at J, with 17 bases between. For the CDR3, the DNA is TGTGCCAGCAGTGAAGGGACCGGGACTTGGGGGTCACCCCTCCACTTT. Protein sequence: CASSEGTGTWGSPLHF.

The chain employs TRBV5-6 and TRBJ2-3, with D unclear. The V and J ends lost 2 bases and 2 bases respectively, with 6 bases between them. The CDR3 contains 13 residues. Germline V gene data show CDR1 as SGHDT and CDR2 as YYEEEE. This CDR3 is CASSFLITDTQYF. The CDR3 bases are TGTGCCAGCAGCTTTCTAATCACAGATACGCAGTATTTT.

The chain carries TRBV6-5 and TRBJ1-1; D is perhaps TRBD1 (6 bases). This CDR3 is built from 12 residues. In germline, CDR1 is MNHEY, CDR2 SVGAGI. Trimming left V 5 bases short and J 6 bases short, with 10 bases between. The DNA for the CDR3 is TGTGCCAGCAGTCCACAGGGCTCTGAAGCTTTCTTT. Protein: CASSPQGSEAFF.